This record looks at one TCR beta chain sequence and its context. Its matching antigen is unknown. This specimen comes from a study of long-term antiretroviral therapy in people with HIV. Findings of the study overall: Pre-ART-expanded clones dominated the repertoire at all time points. The study found that diversity rose after ART but stayed below transplant donor controls.

A minimum of one pre-ART and two post-ART PBMC samples existed for each donor. The study used samples holding roughly 0.95-11 million cryopreserved PBMC before DNA extraction. It was version v3.0 of the immunoSEQ assay that was run at survey level. Repertoires were generated with immunoSEQ multiplex PCR, while TCRdb's copy carries only in-frame clones and drops some. The sample comprises about 18,000 clones, 90% to 95% of which are singletons, and roughly 10% rests with the top ten. This TCR was sampled from a man aged 45-65 years with HIV. Source: unsorted PBMCs, taken 3 years after starting antiretroviral therapy.

CDR3 sequence: CASSEGGAYSNQPQHF. In nucleotides, the CDR3 is TGTGCCAGCAGTGAAGGGGGGGCCTATAGCAATCAGCCCCAGCATTTT. This chain connects TRBV6-1 to TRBJ1-5; tentatively, D is TRBD1 (6 bases). The CDR3 loop spans 16 amino acids. Deletions cut 1 base from V and 0 bases from J, with 10 bases between. In germline, CDR1 is MNHNS, CDR2 SASEGT.